These T cell receptor beta chains were read from a single sample in a study of regulatory T cells in long-lasting Graves disease. TCRdb fed the multiplex PCR reads into MiXCR, producing one record per CDR3 protein. This sample yields some 370,000 distinct CDR3 sequences, of which about 10% are seen a single time; approximately 17% belongs to the top ten. These data also featured in a second study, about T cells in Graves' hyperthyroidism and ophthalmopathy.

The material sequenced was peripheral blood mononuclear cells (PBMCs), taken at new diagnosis, from a patient treated with antithyroid drugs. All receptors come from a woman between 18 and 29 years old with Graves disease. Each CDR3 is given without its conserved first and last residue. Not every row has a clone size; where given, it reads once, few, many or a size class.

j_gene | abundance | v_gene | CDR3aa
TRBJ1-4 | - | TRBV16 | ASSQSLAGSNEKLF
TRBJ2-1 | many | TRBV11-1 | ASSFLSASSRHEQF
TRBJ2-1 | few | TRBV12-3/TRBV12-4 | ASSSIAGGNNEQF
TRBJ2-2 | - | TRBV27 | ASSLQSPPVTGELF
TRBJ2-1 | many | TRBV13 | ASSLGGTEQF
TRBJ1-5 | - | TRBV12-3/TRBV12-4 | ASSFGGINQPQH
TRBJ1-1 | - | TRBV28 | ASSSGRAAAF
- | many | TRBV15 | ATSRDSGSNEQF
TRBJ1-6 | few | TRBV30 | ACTENYDSPLH
TRBJ1-5 | many | TRBV10-3 | AISGAEGSNQPQH
TRBJ1-2 | many | TRBV28 | ASSLDRPSGYT
TRBJ1-5 | many | TRBV6-5 | ASSYRLSGRGRGNQPQH
TRBJ2-3 | many | TRBV20-1 | SAGGGSSTDTQY
TRBJ2-2 | many | TRBV10-1 | ASSSLAGGPGTGELF
TRBJ2-2 | few | TRBV7-2 | AGGRGGSFANTGELF
TRBJ1-3 | many | TRBV18 | ASSPPMAGSGNTIY
TRBJ2-2 | - | TRBV24-1 | ATSDSERENTGELF
TRBJ2-7 | - | TRBV20-1 | SAPEGLAGEGTYEQY
TRBJ2-3 | many | TRBV7-2 | ASSFQGTPSTDTQY
TRBJ2-1 | many | TRBV24-1 | ATSSSRAMTRNEQF
TRBJ2-1 | many | TRBV6-2/TRBV6-3 | ASSYGEGARRLENEQF
TRBJ1-3 | many | TRBV20-1 | SAADRGPSGNTIY
TRBJ2-7 | many | TRBV12-3/TRBV12-4 | ASSLRTLPEQY
TRBJ2-2 | few | TRBV25-1 | ASQGLSGRNPGELF
TRBJ1-6 | many | TRBV12-3/TRBV12-4 | ASTGSYNSPLH
TRBJ2-7 | - | TRBV6-2/TRBV6-3 | ASSYPNRVYEQY
TRBJ2-3 | few | TRBV7-2 | ASSLSLGADTQY
TRBJ1-1 | many | TRBV2 | ASNYENTEAF
TRBJ2-1 | - | TRBV28 | ASRDIADYYTEQF
TRBJ2-4 | many | TRBV28 | ASEGGLAGVGTNIQY
TRBJ1-1 | few | TRBV25-1 | ATAAGTEAF
TRBJ1-3 | many | TRBV13 | ASSLGGPSGGAFSGNTIY
TRBJ1-1 | many | TRBV5-1 | ASLGQERTEAF
TRBJ2-3 | many | TRBV6-2/TRBV6-3 | ASSYSVGGGADGTDTQY
TRBJ2-1 | many | TRBV14 | ASSQEPGLAGTGDEQF
TRBJ1-2 | many | TRBV30 | AWNRLGGYT
TRBJ1-5 | - | TRBV30 | AWSRGQGFQPQH